Listed below are T cell receptor beta chains from one sample, sequenced in a study of blood T cell repertoires in COVID-19. Libraries were prepared by immunoSEQ multiplex PCR; TCRdb keeps only in-frame clonotypes and omits some of them. The data show approximately 500,000 clones, around nine tenths seen once. The sequenced material came from peripheral blood. These receptors came from a woman aged 45-65 years with COVID-19, enrolled during active disease. Both conserved end residues are part of each CDR3. Fields, in order: J gene, D gene, V gene, clone size, CDR3 DNA, CDR3 protein. A D gene is named only where the DNA matches it firmly. Some rows mark clone size as missing; the rest say once, few, many or name a class of expanded clone.

J gene: TRBJ1-2; D gene: TRBD1; V gene: TRBV7-2; clone size: NA; CDR3 DNA: TGTGCCAGCAGCTTAGCGGTGGGGACAGCCTATGGCTACACCTTC; CDR3 protein: CASSLAVGTAYGYTF
J gene: TRBJ2-7; D gene: TRBD1; V gene: TRBV2; clone size: NA; CDR3 DNA: TGTGCCAGCAGCCTCGACAAACAGGGGGGACTTTACGAGCAGTACTTC; CDR3 protein: CASSLDKQGGLYEQYF
J gene: TRBJ2-7; D gene: TRBD1; V gene: TRBV19; clone size: NA; CDR3 DNA: TGTGCCAGTAGTCCAGACAGGGCTTACGAGCAGTACTTC; CDR3 protein: CASSPDRAYEQYF
J gene: TRBJ2-4; D gene: NA; V gene: TRBV27; clone size: NA; CDR3 DNA: TGTGCCAGCAGTTTAGACAGTTCGTACATTCAGTACTTC; CDR3 protein: CASSLDSSYIQYF
J gene: TRBJ2-1; D gene: NA; V gene: TRBV5-1; clone size: NA; CDR3 DNA: TGCGCCAGCAGCCCGAGGGGGAGTAGCTCCTACAATGAGCAGTTCTTC; CDR3 protein: CASSPRGSSSYNEQFF
J gene: TRBJ1-2; D gene: NA; V gene: TRBV21-1; clone size: NA; CDR3 DNA: TGTGCCAGCAGCAAATGCCCCCCCCAGGGAGCGTCAGGGGGTGGCTACACCTTC; CDR3 protein: CASSKCPPQGASGGGYTF
J gene: TRBJ2-1; D gene: TRBD1; V gene: TRBV7-9; clone size: NA; CDR3 DNA: TGTGCCAGCAGCCGTTTAGGACAGGGTGGGAATGAGCAGTTCTTC; CDR3 protein: CASSRLGQGGNEQFF
J gene: TRBJ1-6; D gene: TRBD1; V gene: TRBV11-2; clone size: NA; CDR3 DNA: TGTGCCAGCAGCCTGGACAGGTATTCACCCCTCCACTTT; CDR3 protein: CASSLDRYSPLHF
J gene: TRBJ1-5; D gene: TRBD1; V gene: TRBV28; clone size: once; CDR3 DNA: TGTGCCAGCAGTCCGTCCCTGGGACAGGGCGGCAACCAGCCCCAGCATTTT; CDR3 protein: CASSPSLGQGGNQPQHF
J gene: TRBJ2-7; D gene: TRBD2; V gene: TRBV12-5; clone size: NA; CDR3 DNA: TGTGCTAGTGGTGGCGGGGGGGCCCGGCGTGAGCAGTACTTC; CDR3 protein: CASGGGGARREQYF
J gene: TRBJ1-1; D gene: NA; V gene: TRBV18; clone size: NA; CDR3 DNA: TGTGCCAGCTCACCACCGTTAAACACTGAAGCTTTCTTT; CDR3 protein: CASSPPLNTEAFF
J gene: TRBJ1-2; D gene: TRBD1; V gene: TRBV7-8; clone size: NA; CDR3 DNA: TGTGCCAGCAGCACGGGACAGGGATATGGCTACACCTTC; CDR3 protein: CASSTGQGYGYTF
J gene: TRBJ1-3; D gene: NA; V gene: TRBV14; clone size: NA; CDR3 DNA: TGTGCCAGCAGCCAAAGCATCTCTGGAAACACCATATATTTT; CDR3 protein: CASSQSISGNTIYF
J gene: TRBJ2-5; D gene: NA; V gene: TRBV5-4; clone size: NA; CDR3 DNA: TGTGCCAGCAGCTTGTGGCAGGGCGAGACCCAGTACTTC; CDR3 protein: CASSLWQGETQYF
J gene: TRBJ2-7; D gene: TRBD1; V gene: TRBV6-2/TRBV6-3; clone size: NA; CDR3 DNA: TGTGCCAGCAGTTACTCGCCCACAGGGGCCCCCCGCGAGCAGTACTTC; CDR3 protein: CASSYSPTGAPREQYF
J gene: TRBJ2-7; D gene: NA; V gene: TRBV5-5; clone size: NA; CDR3 DNA: TGTGCCAGCAGCCTACCAAATTACGAGCAGTACTTC; CDR3 protein: CASSLPNYEQYF
J gene: TRBJ1-1; D gene: NA; V gene: TRBV6-5; clone size: NA; CDR3 DNA: TGTGCCAGCAGGTTCGGGGGGCGAACTGAAGCTTTCTTT; CDR3 protein: CASRFGGRTEAFF
J gene: TRBJ1-1; D gene: NA; V gene: TRBV3-1/TRBV3-2; clone size: NA; CDR3 DNA: TGTGCCAGCAGCCAAATGGAGGTCGGTGAAGCTTTCTTT; CDR3 protein: CASSQMEVGEAFF
J gene: TRBJ1-2; D gene: NA; V gene: TRBV3-1/TRBV3-2; clone size: NA; CDR3 DNA: TGTGCCAGCCAGGACTCGGCAGGCCCCCATGGCTACACCTTC; CDR3 protein: CASQDSAGPHGYTF